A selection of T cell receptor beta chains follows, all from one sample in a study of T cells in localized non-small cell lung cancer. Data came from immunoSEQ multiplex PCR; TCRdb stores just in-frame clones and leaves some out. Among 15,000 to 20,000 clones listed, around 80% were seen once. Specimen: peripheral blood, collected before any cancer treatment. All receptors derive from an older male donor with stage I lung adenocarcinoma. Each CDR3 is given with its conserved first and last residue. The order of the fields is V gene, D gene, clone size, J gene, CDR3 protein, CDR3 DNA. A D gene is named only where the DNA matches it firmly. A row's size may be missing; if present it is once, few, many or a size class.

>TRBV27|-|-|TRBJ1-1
CASSPAPDSSDTEAFF
TGTGCCAGCAGTCCCGCCCCCGACAGCAGCGACACTGAAGCTTTCTTT
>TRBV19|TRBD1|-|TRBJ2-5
CASRDRSQETQYF
TGTGCCAGTAGGGACAGGTCCCAAGAGACCCAGTACTTC
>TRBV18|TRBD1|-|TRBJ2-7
CASSPGRGRYEQYF
TGTGCCAGCTCACCCGGCAGGGGGCGTTACGAGCAGTACTTC
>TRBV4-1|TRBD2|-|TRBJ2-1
CASSQDLTSGKYNEQFF
TGCGCCAGCAGCCAAGATTTGACTAGCGGGAAATACAATGAGCAGTTCTTC
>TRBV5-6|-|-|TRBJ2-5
CASSLTPIFPNREETQYF
TGTGCCAGCAGCTTAACCCCCATTTTCCCCAACAGGGAGGAGACCCAGTACTTC
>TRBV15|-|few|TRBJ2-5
CATSRDGRAETQYF
TGTGCCACCAGCAGAGATGGGCGGGCGGAGACCCAGTACTTC
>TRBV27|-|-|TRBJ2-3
CASSLPGSTDTQYF
TGTGCCAGCAGTTTGCCCGGGAGCACAGATACGCAGTATTTT
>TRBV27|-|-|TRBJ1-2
CASSLSPGDGYTF
TGTGCCAGCAGTTTATCTCCAGGGGATGGCTACACCTTC
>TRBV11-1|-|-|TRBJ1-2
CASSLEGRVGVDGYTF
TGTGCCAGCAGCTTAGAAGGAAGAGTTGGAGTTGATGGCTACACCTTC
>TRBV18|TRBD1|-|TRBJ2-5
CASSGRTGEETQYF
TGTGCCAGCTCAGGAAGGACAGGGGAAGAGACCCAGTACTTC
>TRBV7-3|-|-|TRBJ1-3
CASSLSGNSGNTIYF
TGTGCCAGCAGCTTAAGTGGAAACTCTGGAAACACCATATATTTT
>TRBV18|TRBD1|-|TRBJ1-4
CASSPRPRGHEKLFF
TGTGCCAGCTCCCCAAGGCCCAGGGGGCACGAAAAACTGTTTTTT
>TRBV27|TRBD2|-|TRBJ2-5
CASSARGTSVSVVETQYF
TGTGCCAGCAGTGCCCGGGGGACTAGCGTATCGGTAGTCGAGACCCAGTACTTC
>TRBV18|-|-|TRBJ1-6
CASSPVGNSPLHF
TGTGCCAGCTCACCGGTGGGAAATTCACCCCTCCACTTT
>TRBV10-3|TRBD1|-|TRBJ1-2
CAISQEGQGATNYGYTF
TGTGCCATCAGTCAGGAGGGACAGGGGGCAACTAACTATGGCTACACCTTC
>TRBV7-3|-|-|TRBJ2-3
CASSLYGGASSTDTQYF
TGTGCCAGCAGCTTATATGGCGGGGCTTCCTCCACAGATACGCAGTATTTT